The clone carrying this TCR beta chain was picked up a small number of times. Its antigen is currently unknown. Sequencing targeted expressed TCRB transcripts, as all isolated RNA had been reverse transcribed. Read counts averaged about 3.57 million for samples of naive, central memory and regulatory T cells. The assay was immunoSEQ multiplex PCR, and TCRdb's table has in-frame clones only and misses some. This sample has hundreds of thousands of clones; 10% to 15% occur once, and the top ten carry about 0.02%. The germline gives CDR1 KGHSH, CDR2 LQKENI. V lost 2 bases and J lost 3; bases outside the gene matches: 12. The CDR3 has 17 residues. One heparinised blood draw averaging approximately 0.11 L was given by each donor. Each sorted fraction was over 95% pure. These data come from a study of beta chain features in type 1 diabetes. General study results and limits: Researchers report that Type 1 diabetes patients had moderately but significantly shorter TCRB CDR3s across all four CD4+ subsets. In type 1 diabetes patients, VDJ junctions had fewer insertions; deletions at these junctions were more frequent.

The chain has TRBV18 and TRBJ2-7; 8 bases agree with TRBD2. The sample was naive CD4+ T cells from blood. This clonotype originated in a man younger than 30 with type 1 diabetes. CDR3 DNA sequence: TGTGCCAGCTCACCATCGGGGGGGCCAGGACTAAACTACGAGCAGTACTTC. It encodes CASSPSGGPGLNYEQYF.